The 11 T cell receptor beta chains below were found in one sample sequenced in a study of shared T cell receptors in the human thymus. This table comes from immunoSEQ multiplex PCR, and its TCRdb copy is limited to in-frame clones, with some not included. The sample has 700,000 or so clones, 70% to 90% seen once. The data were also submitted as part of a second study, on human thymus T cells.

Sample: thymocytes. Source of these receptors: a girl under three years old with a congenital heart defect.

This clone was picked up one time. The chain links TRBV5-6 to TRBJ2-7; perhaps TRBD2 as D (5 bases). The germline CDR1 and CDR2 sequences are SGHDT and YYEEEE. The CDR3 sequence is 16 residues long. The V end lost 0 bases, the J end lost 4 bases, and 17 bases lay between the germline ends. CDR3 bases: TGTGCCAGCAGCTTGGGTCGAGGGATACAACAATACGAGCAGTACTTC. It specifies CASSLGRGIQQYEQYF.

The gene calls are TRBV2 and TRBJ2-2; 7 positions agree with TRBD1. J lost 2 bases, V lost 4 bases, and 10 bases had no gene match. Germline CDR1 reads SNHLY; CDR2 reads FYNNEI. This CDR3 has 17 residues. The CDR3 spells CASSVGLGQTNTGELFF. The DNA for the CDR3 is TGTGCCAGCAGTGTAGGGCTGGGACAGACCAACACCGGGGAGCTGTTTTTT.

The rearrangement links TRBV4-2 to TRBJ1-5; D uncertain. CDR1 and CDR2 (germline): LGHNA, YNFKEQ. CDR3 size: 14 residues. V lost 2 bases and J lost 0, with 5 bases in between. The CDR3 nucleotides read TGTGCCAGCAGCCAACCCTATAGCAATCAGCCCCAGCATTTT. Protein: CASSQPYSNQPQHF.

The rearrangement uses TRBV6-6 and TRBJ1-1; 7 bases agree with TRBD1. With V trimmed by 5 bases and J by 8 bases, 11 bases remained unmatched. This CDR3 contains 14 residues. In germline, CDR1 is MNHNY, CDR2 SVGAGI (reference sequence). CDR3 loop: CASSESRQGSEAFF. The CDR3 bases are TGTGCCAGCAGTGAGTCTCGACAGGGCTCAGAAGCTTTCTTT.

The V call is TRBV27, the J call TRBJ2-7; D is possibly TRBD2 (7 bases). Trimming stripped 3 bases from V and 4 bases from J, with 19 bases between. In germline, CDR1 is MNHEY, CDR2 SMNVEV (reference sequence). The CDR3 contains 16 residues. CDR3 protein: CASSFLMGGPYYEQYF. CDR3 sequence (DNA): TGTGCCAGCAGTTTTTTAATGGGGGGGCCCTATTACGAGCAGTACTTC.

Only a few counts were recorded for this clone. The V gene is TRBV4-1, the J gene TRBJ2-7, with D perhaps matching TRBD2 (5 bases). V was cut by 0 bases and J by 2 bases, with 8 bases left in between. CDR3 length: 14 amino acids. Germline lookup yields CDR1 MGHRA and CDR2 YSYEKL. The CDR3 coding sequence is TGCGCCAGCAGCCAAGATCGCGGGCCCTACGAGCAGTACTTC. Protein product: CASSQDRGPYEQYF.

The chain has TRBV5-6 and TRBJ2-1; D may be TRBD1 (6 bases). The CDR3 runs 15 residues. Trimming removed 4 bases from V and 1 base from J, with 12 bases in between. Germline CDR1 SGHDT, CDR2 YYEEEE. CDR3: CASSHHDRSYNEQFF. The CDR3 region has the DNA TGTGCCAGCAGCCATCATGACAGGTCCTACAATGAGCAGTTCTTC.

This chain links TRBV6-5 with TRBJ1-1, with a weak D call TRBD1 (6 bases). CDR1 is MNHEY and CDR2 is SVGAGI in the germline V gene. The CDR3 spans 15 residues. The germline V and J ends were trimmed by 6 bases and 0 bases, with 14 bases remaining between them. The CDR3 here is CASRLRGRMNTEAFF. The CDR3 nucleotides read TGTGCCAGCAGGCTCAGGGGACGGATGAACACTGAAGCTTTCTTT.

The V gene is TRBV27, the J gene TRBJ1-1; the match to TRBD1 covers 7 bases. Trimming took 5 bases from V and 7 from J; bases not matched to a gene: 7. Germline lookup yields CDR1 MNHEY and CDR2 SMNVEV (reference sequence). CDR3 length equals 13 residues. CDR3 loop: CASSQGVENEAFF. CDR3 nucleotides: TGTGCCAGCAGTCAGGGGGTTGAAAATGAAGCTTTCTTT.

This chain links TRBV6-1 with TRBJ1-1; D call uncertain. V was shortened by 6 bases and J by 0 bases, with 8 bases between the two germline ends. CDR1 MNHNS and CDR2 SASEGT come from the germline V gene. This CDR3 region has 13 residues. The DNA of the CDR3 is TGTGCCAGCAGCAGGCTGATGAACACTGAAGCTTTCTTT. Translating gives CASSRLMNTEAFF.

This clone was counted between two and nine times. The V and J genes are TRBV29-1 and TRBJ2-3; 8 nucleotides align to TRBD1. With V trimmed by 6 bases and J by 1 base, 6 bases remained unmatched. This CDR3 comprises 14 residues. From germline, CDR1 is SQVTM and CDR2 ANQGSEA. The CDR3, as DNA: TGCAGCGTCGCAGGGGGCGAATGCACAGATACGCAGTATTTT. Translation gives CSVAGGECTDTQYF.